This T cell receptor (beta chain) was profiled in a study of blood T cell repertoires in COVID-19. In the study overall: T cells, B-cell-depleted T cells, or PBMCs provided the cDNA or gDNA that served as material.

Method: immunoSEQ multiplex PCR; TCRdb's copy keeps in-frame clones and lacks some. The data show about 370,000 clones, about nine tenths seen once. CDR1 and CDR2 from the germline V gene are SGHRS and YFSETQ. Trimming at V came to 4 bases and at J to 0 bases, leaving 5 bases not matched to a gene. The CDR3 has 17 residues. Participant-given clinical history determined each cohort assignment. Exposed enrollees had met someone with a PCR-confirmed or clinician-diagnosed COVID-19 case at some point within the 2 weeks before study entry. The specimen sequenced was PBMCs or T cells enriched from blood (not recorded which). The chain is built from TRBV5-1 and TRBJ2-1; TRBD2 agrees at 12 bases. The TCR was taken from a woman aged 40-49 years who had been exposed to COVID-19. In DNA, the CDR3 is TGCGCCAGCAGCCGGGGACTAGCGGGTAGCTCCTACAATGAGCAGTTCTTC. Amino acid sequence: CASSRGLAGSSYNEQFF. The whole variable domain, filled in from reference TRBV5-1 and TRBJ2-1, reads KAGVTQTPRYLIKTRGQQVTLSCSPISGHRSVSWYQQTPGQGLQFLFEYFSETQRNKGNFPGRFSGRQFSNSRSEMNVSTLELGDSALYLCASSRGLAGSSYNEQFFGPGTRLTVL.